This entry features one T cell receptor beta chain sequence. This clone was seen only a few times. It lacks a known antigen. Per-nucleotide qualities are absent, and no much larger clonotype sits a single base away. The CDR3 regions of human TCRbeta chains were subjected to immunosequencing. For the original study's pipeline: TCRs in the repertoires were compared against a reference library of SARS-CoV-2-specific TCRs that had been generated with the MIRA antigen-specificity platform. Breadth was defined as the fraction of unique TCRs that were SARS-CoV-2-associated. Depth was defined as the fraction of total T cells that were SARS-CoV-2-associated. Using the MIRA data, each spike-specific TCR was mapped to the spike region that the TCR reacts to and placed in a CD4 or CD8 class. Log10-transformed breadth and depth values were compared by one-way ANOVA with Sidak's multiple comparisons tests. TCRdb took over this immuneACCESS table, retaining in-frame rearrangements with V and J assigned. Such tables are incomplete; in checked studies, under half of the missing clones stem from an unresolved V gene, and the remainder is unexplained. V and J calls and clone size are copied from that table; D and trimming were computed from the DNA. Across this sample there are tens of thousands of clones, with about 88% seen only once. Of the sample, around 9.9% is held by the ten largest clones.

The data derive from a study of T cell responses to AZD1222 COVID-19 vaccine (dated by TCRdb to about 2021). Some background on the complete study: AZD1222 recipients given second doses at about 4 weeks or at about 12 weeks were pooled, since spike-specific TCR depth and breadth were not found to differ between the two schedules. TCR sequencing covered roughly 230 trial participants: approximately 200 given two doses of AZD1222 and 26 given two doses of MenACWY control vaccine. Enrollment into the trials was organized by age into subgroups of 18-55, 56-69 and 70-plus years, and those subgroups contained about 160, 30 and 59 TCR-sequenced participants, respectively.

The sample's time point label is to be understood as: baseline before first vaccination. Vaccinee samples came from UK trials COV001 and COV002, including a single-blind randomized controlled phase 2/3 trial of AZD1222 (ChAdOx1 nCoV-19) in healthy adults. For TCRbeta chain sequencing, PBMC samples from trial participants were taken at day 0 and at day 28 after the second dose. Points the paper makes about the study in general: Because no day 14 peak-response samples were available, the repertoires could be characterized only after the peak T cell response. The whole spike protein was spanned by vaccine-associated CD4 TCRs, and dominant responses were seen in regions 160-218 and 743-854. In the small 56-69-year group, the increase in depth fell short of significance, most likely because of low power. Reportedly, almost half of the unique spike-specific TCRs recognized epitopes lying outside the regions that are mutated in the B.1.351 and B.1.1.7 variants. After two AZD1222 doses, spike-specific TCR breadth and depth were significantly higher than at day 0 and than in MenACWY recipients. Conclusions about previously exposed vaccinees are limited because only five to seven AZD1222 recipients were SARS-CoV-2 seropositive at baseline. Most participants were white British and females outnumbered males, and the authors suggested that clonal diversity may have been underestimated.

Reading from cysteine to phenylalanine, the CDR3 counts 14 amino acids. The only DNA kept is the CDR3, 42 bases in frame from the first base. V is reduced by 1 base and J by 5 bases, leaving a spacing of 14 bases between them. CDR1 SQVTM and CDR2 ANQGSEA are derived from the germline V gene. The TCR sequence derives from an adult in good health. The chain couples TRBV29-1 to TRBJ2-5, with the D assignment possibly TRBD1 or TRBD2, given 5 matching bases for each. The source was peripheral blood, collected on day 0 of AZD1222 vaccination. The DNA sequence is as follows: TGCAGCGTTGAAGCAGGGACCTTCCAGGAGACCCAGTACTTC. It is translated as CSVEAGTFQETQYF.